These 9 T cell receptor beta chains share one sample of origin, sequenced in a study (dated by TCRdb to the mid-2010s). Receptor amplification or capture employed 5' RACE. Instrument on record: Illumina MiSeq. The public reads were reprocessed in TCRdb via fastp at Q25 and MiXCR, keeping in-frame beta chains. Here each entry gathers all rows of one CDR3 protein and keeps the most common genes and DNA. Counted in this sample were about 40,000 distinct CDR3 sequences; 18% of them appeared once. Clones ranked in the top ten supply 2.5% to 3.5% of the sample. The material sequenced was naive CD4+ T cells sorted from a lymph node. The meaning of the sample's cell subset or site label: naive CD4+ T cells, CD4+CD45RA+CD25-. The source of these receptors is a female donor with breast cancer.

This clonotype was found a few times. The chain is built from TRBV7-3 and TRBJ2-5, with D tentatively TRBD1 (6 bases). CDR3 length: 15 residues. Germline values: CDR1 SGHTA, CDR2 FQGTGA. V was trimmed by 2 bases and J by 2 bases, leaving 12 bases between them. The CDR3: CASSLGQGGQETQYF. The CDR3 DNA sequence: TGTGCCAGCAGCTTAGGACAAGGGGGACAAGAGACCCAGTACTTC. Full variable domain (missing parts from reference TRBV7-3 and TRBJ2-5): GAGVSQTPSNKVTEKGKYVELRCDPISGHTALYWYRQSLGQGPEFLIYFQGTGAADDSGLPNDRFFAVRPEGSVSTLKIQRTERGDSAVYLCASSLGQGGQETQYFGPGTRLLVL.

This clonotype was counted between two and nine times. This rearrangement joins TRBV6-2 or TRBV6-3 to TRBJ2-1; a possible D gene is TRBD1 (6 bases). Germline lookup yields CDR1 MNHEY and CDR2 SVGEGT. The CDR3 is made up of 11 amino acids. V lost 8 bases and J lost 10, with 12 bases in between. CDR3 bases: TGTGCCAGCGCGACAGGCCCAGAGCAGTTCTTC. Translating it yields CASATGPEQFF.

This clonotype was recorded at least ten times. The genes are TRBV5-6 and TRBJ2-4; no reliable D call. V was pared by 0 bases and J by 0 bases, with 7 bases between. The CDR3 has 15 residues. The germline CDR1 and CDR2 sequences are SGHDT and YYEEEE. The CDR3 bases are TGTGCCAGCAGCTTGGCGAGGTTAGCCAAAAACATTCAGTACTTC. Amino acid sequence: CASSLARLAKNIQYF.

CDR3 in amino acids: CASSPTSGTPTQYF. The CDR3 region has the DNA TGCGCCAGCAGCCCGACTAGCGGAACCCCCACGCAGTATTTT. This chain links TRBV5-1 with TRBJ2-3, with 9 bases that match TRBD2. The CDR3 runs 14 residues. V gave up 4 bases and J gave up 9 bases; unmatched junction bases: 9. Germline-derived CDR1 and CDR2 are SGHRS and YFSETQ.

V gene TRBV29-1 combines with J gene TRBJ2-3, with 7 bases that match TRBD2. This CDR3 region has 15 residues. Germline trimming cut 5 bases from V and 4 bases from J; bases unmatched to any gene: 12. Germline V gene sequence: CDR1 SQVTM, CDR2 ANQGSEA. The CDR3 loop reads CSVRLAGLPADTQYF. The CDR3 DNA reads TGCAGCGTTCGACTAGCAGGACTGCCAGCAGATACGCAGTATTTT.

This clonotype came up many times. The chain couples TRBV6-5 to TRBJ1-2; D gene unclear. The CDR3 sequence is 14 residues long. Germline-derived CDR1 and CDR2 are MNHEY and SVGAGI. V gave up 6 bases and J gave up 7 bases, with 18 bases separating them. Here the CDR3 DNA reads TGTGCCAGCAGAGATCGGACCGCCGCGCTTGGCTACACCTTC. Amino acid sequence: CASRDRTAALGYTF.

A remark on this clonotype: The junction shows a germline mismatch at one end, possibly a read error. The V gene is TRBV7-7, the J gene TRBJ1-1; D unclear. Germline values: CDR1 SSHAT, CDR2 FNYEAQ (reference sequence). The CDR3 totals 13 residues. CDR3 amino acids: CASSFSKNTGAFF. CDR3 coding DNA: TGTGCTAGCAGCTTCTCCAAGAACACTGGAGCTTTCTTT.

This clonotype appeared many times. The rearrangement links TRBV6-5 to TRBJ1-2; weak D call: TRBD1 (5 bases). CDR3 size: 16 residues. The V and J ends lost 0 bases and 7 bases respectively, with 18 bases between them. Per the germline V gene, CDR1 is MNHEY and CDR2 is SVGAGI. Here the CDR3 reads CASSYSIADSVRGYTF. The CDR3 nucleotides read TGTGCCAGCAGTTACTCGATAGCTGACAGCGTCCGTGGCTACACCTTC.

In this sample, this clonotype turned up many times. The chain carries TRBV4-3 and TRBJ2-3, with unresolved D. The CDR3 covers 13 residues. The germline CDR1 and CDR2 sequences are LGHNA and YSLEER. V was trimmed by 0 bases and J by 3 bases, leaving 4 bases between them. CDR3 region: CASSQDRTDTQYF. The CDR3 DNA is TGCGCCAGCAGCCAAGATCGGACAGATACGCAGTATTTT.